The clone carrying this TCR beta chain was observed a single time. Its antigen remains unidentified. The sample is drawn from a study of early stage breast cancer tumors. Study-wide context: Around 10-fold was the mean read coverage per sample.

Here immunoSEQ multiplex PCR was the method, and the copy in TCRdb shows in-frame clones only, minus some. The data contain roughly 10,000 clones, roughly 70% of them singletons. Notes on the study in general: Most shared enriched TCRB sequences were commonly generated ones.

Germline lookup yields CDR1 GTSNPN and CDR2 SVGIG (reference sequence). The CDR3 spans 11 residues. V was cut by 5 bases and J by 7 bases, with 9 bases left in between. The sequenced material came from breast tumor tissue. This TCR came from a person aged 45 to 59 with breast cancer. The gene calls are TRBV30 and TRBJ2-1; D perhaps matches TRBD2 (7 bases). This CDR3 is CAWGRGNEQFF. CDR3 bases: TGTGCCTGGGGGAGGGGGAATGAGCAGTTCTTC.